This is a list of T cell receptor beta chains from one sample in a study of cytomegalovirus exposure and HLA in healthy donors. TCRdb's table, derived via immunoSEQ multiplex PCR, lists solely in-frame clones and lacks some. The sample includes about 140,000 clones, approximately 80% of them seen just once. The sample comprised PBMCs. Every receptor here comes from a man in his forties or fifties in good health and CMV-seronegative. CDR3s include the opening cysteine and the closing phenylalanine or tryptophan. Fields, in order: D gene, CDR3 length, V gene, J gene, clone size, CDR3 DNA, CDR3 protein. D genes are given only for firm matches. Only some rows state a clone size, as once, few, many or a class for expanded clones.

D: -
length: 11
V: TRBV10-3
J: TRBJ2-5
size: -
DNA: TGTGCCATCAGTGAGCGGGAGACCCAGTACTTC
CDR3: CAISERETQYF

D: -
length: 12
V: TRBV15
J: TRBJ2-7
size: -
DNA: TGTGCCACCAGCGTAATCGGGTACGAGCAGTACTTC
CDR3: CATSVIGYEQYF

D: TRBD2
length: 16
V: TRBV9
J: TRBJ2-2
size: -
DNA: TGTGCCAGCAGCGTAGCTGCGGGGGCGAACACCGGGGAGCTGTTTTTT
CDR3: CASSVAAGANTGELFF

D: TRBD2
length: 15
V: TRBV11-1
J: TRBJ2-1
size: -
DNA: TGTGCCAGCGTAACAGCGGGAGAACTATACAATGAGCAGTTCTTC
CDR3: CASVTAGELYNEQFF

D: -
length: 16
V: TRBV27
J: TRBJ1-1
size: -
DNA: TGTGCCAGCAGAGACGGACCGGGACTCCCGAACACTGAAGCTTTCTTT
CDR3: CASRDGPGLPNTEAFF

D: TRBD2
length: 14
V: TRBV19
J: TRBJ2-3
size: -
DNA: TGTGCCAGTGCCGAACTAGCGGGCACAGATACGCAGTATTTT
CDR3: CASAELAGTDTQYF

D: -
length: 12
V: TRBV5-1
J: TRBJ1-6
size: once
DNA: TGCGCCAGCAGCTTGGCGGATTCACCCCTCCACTTT
CDR3: CASSLADSPLHF

D: -
length: 15
V: TRBV9
J: TRBJ2-1
size: once
DNA: TGTGCCAGCAGCAGGGCCGGGACACCCTACAATGAGCAGTTCTTC
CDR3: CASSRAGTPYNEQFF

D: -
length: 15
V: TRBV7-6
J: TRBJ2-5
size: -
DNA: TGTGCCAGCAGCTTATCTGGTCATGTGCAGGAGACCCAGTACTTC
CDR3: CASSLSGHVQETQYF

D: -
length: 12
V: TRBV15
J: TRBJ2-5
size: -
DNA: TGTGCCACCAGCAGGGCAGAAGAGACCCAGTACTTC
CDR3: CATSRAEETQYF

D: -
length: 14
V: TRBV5-6
J: TRBJ1-5
size: -
DNA: TGTGCCAGCAGCTTGGCGGCCGTAAGGAGGCCCCAGCATTTT
CDR3: CASSLAAVRRPQHF

D: -
length: 11
V: TRBV20-1
J: TRBJ1-1
size: -
DNA: TGCAGCGCGGCGGGGGGGGCTGAAGCTTTCTTT
CDR3: CSAAGGAEAFF

D: TRBD1
length: 14
V: TRBV28
J: TRBJ1-5
size: -
DNA: TGTGCCACCCGGGACAGGGGGCGAAATCAGCCCCAGCATTTT
CDR3: CATRDRGRNQPQHF

D: TRBD1
length: 14
V: TRBV29-1
J: TRBJ1-5
size: few
DNA: TGCAGCGTGCAGACAGGGGGCAACAATCAGCCCCAGCATTTT
CDR3: CSVQTGGNNQPQHF

D: TRBD2
length: 18
V: TRBV11-3
J: TRBJ2-7
size: -
DNA: TGTGCCAGCAGCCGACCGGTCGATAGGACTAGCGGGCTCGGCGAGCAGTACTTC
CDR3: CASSRPVDRTSGLGEQYF

D: -
length: 16
V: TRBV11-2
J: TRBJ2-7
size: -
DNA: TGTGCCAGCAGCTGGTCGGACAGGACTATCTCCTACGAGCAGTACTTC
CDR3: CASSWSDRTISYEQYF

D: TRBD1
length: 14
V: TRBV2
J: TRBJ1-2
size: -
DNA: TGTGCCAGCAGATTAACAGGGGGAGGGCAGGGCTACACCTTC
CDR3: CASRLTGGGQGYTF

D: -
length: 15
V: TRBV6-6
J: TRBJ2-7
size: -
DNA: TGTGCCAGCAGTTACATAGGGAGCAGCTCCTACGAGCAGTACTTC
CDR3: CASSYIGSSSYEQYF

D: -
length: 12
V: TRBV9
J: TRBJ2-1
size: -
DNA: TGTGCCAGCAGCCTTTCACTCGGGGAGCAGTTCTTC
CDR3: CASSLSLGEQFF

D: TRBD2
length: 16
V: TRBV19
J: TRBJ2-1
size: -
DNA: TGTGCCAGTAGCGAACGACTAGCTTCCCCTTGGGATGAGCAGTTCTTC
CDR3: CASSERLASPWDEQFF

D: -
length: 15
V: TRBV27
J: TRBJ2-5
size: -
DNA: TGTGCCAGCAGTCCAAGTAGGGGGATGGGAGAGACCCAGTACTTC
CDR3: CASSPSRGMGETQYF

D: -
length: 14
V: TRBV5-1
J: TRBJ1-2
size: -
DNA: TGCGCCAGCAGCTTGCAGGGATCGGACTATGGCTACACCTTC
CDR3: CASSLQGSDYGYTF

D: -
length: 14
V: TRBV18
J: TRBJ1-1
size: -
DNA: TGTGCCAGCTCAGGTCGGTCCCAGAACACTGAAGCTTTCTTT
CDR3: CASSGRSQNTEAFF

D: -
length: 13
V: TRBV30
J: TRBJ2-5
size: -
DNA: TGTGCCTGGAGTGTGATGGCGGGGGAGACCCAGTACTTC
CDR3: CAWSVMAGETQYF

D: TRBD1
length: 14
V: TRBV7-9
J: TRBJ1-1
size: -
DNA: TGTGCCAGCAGACAGGGGGGCGCGAGCACTGAAGCTTTCTTT
CDR3: CASRQGGASTEAFF

D: TRBD2
length: 15
V: TRBV27
J: TRBJ2-1
size: -
DNA: TGTGCCAGCAGTTCTAGCGGGGGGTGGTACAATGAGCAGTTCTTC
CDR3: CASSSSGGWYNEQFF

D: -
length: 15
V: TRBV19
J: TRBJ2-1
size: -
DNA: TGTGCCAGTAGTATAGATCTCTCTGCCGGGGATGAGCAGTTCTTC
CDR3: CASSIDLSAGDEQFF

D: -
length: 15
V: TRBV19
J: TRBJ2-2
size: -
DNA: TGTGCCAGTAGTATAGGATCCGGGAGCTCCGGGGAGCTGTTTTTT
CDR3: CASSIGSGSSGELFF

D: -
length: 14
V: TRBV28
J: TRBJ1-2
size: -
DNA: TGTGCCAGCAGAGCATCCTTAGCTAACTATGGCTACACCTTC
CDR3: CASRASLANYGYTF

D: -
length: 14
V: TRBV6-5
J: TRBJ1-5
size: -
DNA: TGTGCCAGCAGCTCCAGGGGCGGCAATCAGCCCCAGCATTTT
CDR3: CASSSRGGNQPQHF

D: TRBD1
length: 15
V: TRBV7-9
J: TRBJ2-5
size: -
DNA: TGTGCCAGCAGCCGAATCACAGGGGGCGCAGAGACCCAGTACTTC
CDR3: CASSRITGGAETQYF

D: -
length: 15
V: TRBV19
J: TRBJ2-2
size: -
DNA: TGTGCCACCACCGAGAGGCTGGGGAACACCGGGGAGCTGTTTTTT
CDR3: CATTERLGNTGELFF

D: TRBD1
length: 16
V: TRBV27
J: TRBJ1-5
size: -
DNA: TGTGCCAGCAGATTTACCGGGGACAGCCGAAATCAGCCCCAGCATTTT
CDR3: CASRFTGDSRNQPQHF

D: TRBD1
length: 19
V: TRBV28
J: TRBJ1-5
size: -
DNA: TGTGCCAGCAGTCTATACGGGACAGGGAATTCGTATAGCAATCAGCCCCAGCATTTT
CDR3: CASSLYGTGNSYSNQPQHF

D: TRBD1
length: 14
V: TRBV2
J: TRBJ1-4
size: -
DNA: TGTGCCAGCAGCGCCGGGACAGGGGATGAAAAACTGTTTTTT
CDR3: CASSAGTGDEKLFF

D: TRBD1
length: 16
V: TRBV28
J: TRBJ1-5
size: few
DNA: TGTGCCAGCAGTCGCCCGGGACAGGGGGGAGGTCAGCCCCAGCATTTT
CDR3: CASSRPGQGGGQPQHF

D: -
length: 13
V: TRBV25-1
J: TRBJ1-2
size: few
DNA: TGTGCCAGCATGGACACAGCTAACTATGGCTACACCTTC
CDR3: CASMDTANYGYTF

D: -
length: 16
V: TRBV7-3
J: TRBJ2-2
size: once
DNA: TGTGCCAGCAGCTTTACCTGGGGGCGAAACACCGGGGAGCTGTTTTTT
CDR3: CASSFTWGRNTGELFF

D: -
length: 16
V: TRBV27
J: TRBJ2-3
size: -
DNA: TGTGCCAGCAGTTTTGGTGGCAGGGTGGTGACAGATACGCAGTATTTT
CDR3: CASSFGGRVVTDTQYF

D: TRBD1
length: 15
V: TRBV5-6
J: TRBJ1-2
size: -
DNA: TGTGCCAGCAGCCCGGGACAGAGCTCTAACTATGGCTACACCTTC
CDR3: CASSPGQSSNYGYTF

D: -
length: 13
V: TRBV7-3
J: TRBJ2-1
size: -
DNA: TGTGCCAGCAGCTCCCAGGGTTACAATGAGCAGTTCTTC
CDR3: CASSSQGYNEQFF

D: -
length: 12
V: TRBV7-9
J: TRBJ1-1
size: -
DNA: TGTTCCAGCAGCTTCTCCGGCACTGAAGCTTTCTTT
CDR3: CSSSFSGTEAFF

D: TRBD1
length: 17
V: TRBV15
J: TRBJ1-5
size: few
DNA: TGTGCCACCAGCACCCGACAGGGGTTCGGGGCGAGGCAGCCCCAGCATTTT
CDR3: CATSTRQGFGARQPQHF

D: -
length: 16
V: TRBV7-9
J: TRBJ1-3
size: -
DNA: TGTGCCAGCAGCGCCGAGCGGGGGATAACTGGAAACACCATATATTTT
CDR3: CASSAERGITGNTIYF

D: TRBD2
length: 16
V: TRBV4-1
J: TRBJ2-5
size: -
DNA: TGCGCCAGCAGCCTACGTGGACTAGCGGGGGGGGAGACCCAGTACTTC
CDR3: CASSLRGLAGGETQYF